This T cell receptor beta chain originates from a study of T cell repertoires in cytomegalovirus infection. Study summary: The study used recently identified HLA-C-restricted and well-studied HLA-B-restricted CMV epitopes. Evidence of both CMV infection and a matching HLA type came from public TCR beta signatures.

Germline V gene sequence: CDR1 MNHNY, CDR2 SVGAGI (reference sequence). Trimming took off 2 bases at V and 3 bases at J, with 14 bases between the two ends. The CDR3 runs to 15 residues. One entry per CDR3 protein results from TCRdb running MiXCR on the reads. The table records fewer than 1,000,000 distinct CDR3 sequences, approximately 33% of them present only once. General observations from the study: CMV-specific HLA-C-restricted TCR beta clonotypes dominated the ex vivo response. Identification of carriers of CMV plus the relevant HLA was achieved through cumulative public TCR beta family frequency.

As for this clonotype: Its antigen is unknown.

This TCR was sampled from a human donor in good health (CMV status not recorded). Some clones in this sample may be carry-over from other donors' samples. The chain recombines TRBV6-6 with TRBJ2-7; TRBD1 might be the D (6 bases). Sequences were derived from cultured CD8+ T cells from PBMCs, sampled from culture after CMV antigen stimulation. CDR3 sequence (DNA): TGTGCCAGCAGTTACCCGAGACAGGCTTACTACGAGCAGTACTTC. Its protein product is CASSYPRQAYYEQYF.